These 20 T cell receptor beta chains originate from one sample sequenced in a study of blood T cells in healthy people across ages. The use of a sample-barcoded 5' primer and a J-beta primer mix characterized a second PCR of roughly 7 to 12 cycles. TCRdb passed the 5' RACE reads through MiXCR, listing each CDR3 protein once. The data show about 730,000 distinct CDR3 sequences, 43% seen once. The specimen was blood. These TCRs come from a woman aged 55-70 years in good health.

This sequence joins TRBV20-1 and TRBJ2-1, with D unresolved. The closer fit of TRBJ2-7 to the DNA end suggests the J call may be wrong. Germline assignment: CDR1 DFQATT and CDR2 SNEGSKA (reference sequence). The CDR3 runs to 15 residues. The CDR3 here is CSASDSGLSYNEQYF. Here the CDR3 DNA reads TGCAGTGCTAGTGATTCAGGTTTATCCTACAATGAGCAGTACTTC.

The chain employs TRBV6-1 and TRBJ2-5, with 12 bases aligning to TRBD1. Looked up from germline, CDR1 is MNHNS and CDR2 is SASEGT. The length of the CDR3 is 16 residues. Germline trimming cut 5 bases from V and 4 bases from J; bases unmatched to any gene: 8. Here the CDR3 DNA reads TGTGCCAGCAGTAAAGGGACAGGGGGCTTCCGAGAGACCCAGTACTTC. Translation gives CASSKGTGGFRETQYF.

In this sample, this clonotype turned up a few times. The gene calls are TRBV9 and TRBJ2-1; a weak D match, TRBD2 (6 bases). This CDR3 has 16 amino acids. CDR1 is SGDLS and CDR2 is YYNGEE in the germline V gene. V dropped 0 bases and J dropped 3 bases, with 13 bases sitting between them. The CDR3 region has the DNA TGTGCCAGCAGCGTAGTGGGGACGGGAGACTACAATGAGCAGTTCTTC. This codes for CASSVVGTGDYNEQFF.

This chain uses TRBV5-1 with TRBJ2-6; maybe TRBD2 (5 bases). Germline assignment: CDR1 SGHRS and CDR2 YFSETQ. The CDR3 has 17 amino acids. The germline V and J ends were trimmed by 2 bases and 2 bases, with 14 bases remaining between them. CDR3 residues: CASSLAVSPTGANVLTF. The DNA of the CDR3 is TGCGCCAGCAGCTTAGCGGTCTCACCCACTGGGGCCAACGTCCTGACTTTC.

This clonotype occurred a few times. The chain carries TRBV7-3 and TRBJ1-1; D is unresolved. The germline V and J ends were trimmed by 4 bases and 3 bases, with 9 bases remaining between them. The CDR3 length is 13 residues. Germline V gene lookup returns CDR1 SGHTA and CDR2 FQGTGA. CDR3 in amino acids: CASSWGVDTEAFF. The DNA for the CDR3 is TGTGCCAGCAGCTGGGGAGTGGACACTGAAGCTTTCTTT.

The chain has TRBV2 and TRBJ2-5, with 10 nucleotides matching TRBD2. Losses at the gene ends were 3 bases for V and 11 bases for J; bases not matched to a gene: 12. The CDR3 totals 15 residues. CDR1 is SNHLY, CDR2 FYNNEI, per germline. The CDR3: CASSDSGGSYNEQYF. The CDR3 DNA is TGTGCCAGCAGTGATAGCGGGGGGTCCTACAATGAGCAGTACTTC.

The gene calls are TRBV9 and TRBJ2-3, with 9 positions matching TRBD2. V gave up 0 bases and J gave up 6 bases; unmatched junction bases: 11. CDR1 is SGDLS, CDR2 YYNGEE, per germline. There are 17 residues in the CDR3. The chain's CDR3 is CASSVVGSGGPGDTQYF. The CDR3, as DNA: TGTGCCAGCAGCGTAGTGGGTAGCGGGGGCCCCGGGGATACGCAGTATTTT.

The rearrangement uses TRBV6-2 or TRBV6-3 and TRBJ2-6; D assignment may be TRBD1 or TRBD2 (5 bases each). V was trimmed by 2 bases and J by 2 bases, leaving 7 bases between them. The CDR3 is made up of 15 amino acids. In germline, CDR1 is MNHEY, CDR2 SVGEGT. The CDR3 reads CASSYGGAGANVLTF. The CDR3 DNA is TGTGCCAGCAGTTACGGGGGAGCTGGGGCCAACGTCCTGACTTTC.

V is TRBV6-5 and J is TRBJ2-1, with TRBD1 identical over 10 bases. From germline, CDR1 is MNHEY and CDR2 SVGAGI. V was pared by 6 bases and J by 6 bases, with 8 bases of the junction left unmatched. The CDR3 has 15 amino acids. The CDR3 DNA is TGTGCCAGCAGCCCCGGGACAGGGGTCTCCAATGAGCAGTTCTTC. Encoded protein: CASSPGTGVSNEQFF.

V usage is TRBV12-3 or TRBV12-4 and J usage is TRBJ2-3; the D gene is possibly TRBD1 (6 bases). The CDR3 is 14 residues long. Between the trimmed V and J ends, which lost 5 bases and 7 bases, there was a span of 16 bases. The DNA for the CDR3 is TGTGCCAGCAGTGCGGACAGCAGGGAATATACGCAGTATTTT. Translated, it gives CASSADSREYTQYF.

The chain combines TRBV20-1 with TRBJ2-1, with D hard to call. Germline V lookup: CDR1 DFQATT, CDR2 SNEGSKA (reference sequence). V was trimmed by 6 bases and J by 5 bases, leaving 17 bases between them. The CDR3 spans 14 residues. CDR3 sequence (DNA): TGCAGTGCCTGGGCCGCCCAGAACCACAATGAGCAGTTCTTC. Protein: CSAWAAQNHNEQFF.

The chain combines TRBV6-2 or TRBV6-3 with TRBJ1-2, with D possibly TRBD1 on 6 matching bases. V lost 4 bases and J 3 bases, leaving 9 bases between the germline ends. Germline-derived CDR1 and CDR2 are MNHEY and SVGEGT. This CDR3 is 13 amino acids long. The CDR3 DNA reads TGTGCCAGCAGTTCGACAGGATACTATGGCTACACCTTC. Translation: CASSSTGYYGYTF.

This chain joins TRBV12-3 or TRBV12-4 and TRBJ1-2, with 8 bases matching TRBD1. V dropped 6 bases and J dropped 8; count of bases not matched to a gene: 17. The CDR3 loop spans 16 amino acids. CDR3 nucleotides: TGTGCCAGCAGACCAGGGGGCACGGACGTCCGAGAGGGCTACACCTTC. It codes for CASRPGGTDVREGYTF.

Here the CDR3 DNA reads TGTGCCAGCAGCCCAGGGGCGGGACTGAACACTGAAGCTTTCTTT. It is translated as CASSPGAGLNTEAFF. The V call is TRBV7-2, the J call TRBJ1-1; weak D call: TRBD1 (6 bases). Germline CDR1 is SGHTA and CDR2 is FQGNSA. Trimming left V 5 bases short and J 0 bases short, with 13 bases between. The CDR3 runs to 15 residues. Based on the CDR3 plus reference TRBV7-2 and TRBJ1-1, the full variable domain is GAGVSQSPSNKVTEKGKDVELRCDPISGHTALYWYRQSLGQGLEFLIYFQGNSAPDKSGLPSDRFSAERTGGSVSTLTIQRTQQEDSAVYLCASSPGAGLNTEAFFGQGTRLTVV.

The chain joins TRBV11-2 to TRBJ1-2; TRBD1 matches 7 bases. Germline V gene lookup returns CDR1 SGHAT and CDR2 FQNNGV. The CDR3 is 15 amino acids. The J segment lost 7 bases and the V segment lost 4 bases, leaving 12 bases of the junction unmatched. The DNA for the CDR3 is TGTGCCAGCAGCTCACCGCTGACAGGGTCTTTTGGCTACACCTTC. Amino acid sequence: CASSSPLTGSFGYTF. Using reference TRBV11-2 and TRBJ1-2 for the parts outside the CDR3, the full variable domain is EAGVAQSPRYKIIEKRQSVAFWCNPISGHATLYWYQQILGQGPKLLIQFQNNGVVDDSQLPKDRFSAERLKGVDSTLKIQPAKLEDSAVYLCASSSPLTGSFGYTFGSGTRLTVV.

The CDR3 DNA reads TGTGCCAGCAGCCAAGGGACTAGCGGGGGGGCCGGAGAGACCCAGTACTTC. It translates to CASSQGTSGGAGETQYF. The chain links TRBV3-1 to TRBJ2-5; 15 bases agree with TRBD2. V trimming: 1 base; J trimming: 4 bases; junction bases outside the gene matches: 4. CDR1 LGHDT and CDR2 YNNKEL come from the germline V gene (reference sequence). CDR3 size: 17 residues.

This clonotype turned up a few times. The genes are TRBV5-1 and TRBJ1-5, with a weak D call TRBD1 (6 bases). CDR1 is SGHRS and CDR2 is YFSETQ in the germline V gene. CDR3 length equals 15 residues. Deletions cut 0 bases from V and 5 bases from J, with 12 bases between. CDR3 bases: TGCGCCAGCAGCTTGGATGGGGGCGGGCATCAGCCCCAGCATTTT. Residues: CASSLDGGGHQPQHF.

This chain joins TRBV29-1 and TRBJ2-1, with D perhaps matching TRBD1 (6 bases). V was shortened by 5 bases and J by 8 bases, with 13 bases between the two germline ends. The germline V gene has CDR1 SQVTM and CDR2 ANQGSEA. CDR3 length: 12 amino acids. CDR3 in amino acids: CSVTQGRDEQFF. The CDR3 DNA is TGCAGCGTTACACAGGGTCGCGATGAGCAGTTCTTC.

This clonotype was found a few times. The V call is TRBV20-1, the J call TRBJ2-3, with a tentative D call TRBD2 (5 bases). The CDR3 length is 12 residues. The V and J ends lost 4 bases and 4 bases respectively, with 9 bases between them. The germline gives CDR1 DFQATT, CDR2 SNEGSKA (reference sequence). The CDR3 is CSATTSADTQYF. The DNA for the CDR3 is TGCAGTGCTACCACTAGTGCAGATACGCAGTATTTT.

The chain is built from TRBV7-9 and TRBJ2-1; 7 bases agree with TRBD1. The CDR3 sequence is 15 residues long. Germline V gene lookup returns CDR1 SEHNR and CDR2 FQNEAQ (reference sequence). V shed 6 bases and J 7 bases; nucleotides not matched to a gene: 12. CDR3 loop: CASRIPRTGSNEQFF. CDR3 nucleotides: TGTGCCAGCAGAATCCCTCGGACAGGCTCGAATGAGCAGTTCTTC.